This entry is about one T cell receptor (beta chain). The data stem from a study of T cells after yellow fever vaccination. TCRdb re-called the 5' RACE reads through MiXCR, storing one row per CDR3 protein. The table has around 250,000 distinct CDR3 sequences, 6.9% seen once. Sequences were derived from CD4+ T cells sorted from PBMCs, sampled 15 days after the yellow fever booster vaccination. The receptor comes from a man aged 30 to 39 who received the YFV17D yellow fever vaccine.

The CDR3 is CASSQGWTGELFF. CDR3 nucleotide sequence: TGTGCCAGCAGCCAAGGTTGGACCGGGGAGCTGTTTTTT. This chain connects TRBV7-3 to TRBJ2-2; D gene ambiguous. Germline loops: CDR1 SGHTA, CDR2 FQGTGA. The CDR3 covers 13 residues. Trimming removed 5 bases at V and 5 bases at J, with 9 bases between.